These 17 T cell receptor beta chains share one sample of origin, sequenced in a study of shared clonotypes between healthy human individuals (dated by TCRdb to the early 2020s). The method was the immunoSEQ multiplex PCR assay. As stored in TCRdb, this immuneACCESS dataset retains in-frame rearrangements with V and J assigned. A fraction of the clones does not appear; measured against another copy, unresolved V genes explain less than half of the discrepancy, and the remainder lacks a known reason. The sample includes over 300,000 clones, with about nine tenths observed a single time. Of the sample, roughly 16% falls within the top ten clones. The sequencing input was memory CD8+ T cells sorted from blood. The label giving this sample's cell subset or site can be read as: CD45RO+ cells pooled with CCR7-negative TemRA cells. All receptors derive from a young man in good health.

The chain recombines TRBV7-6 with TRBJ1-1, with 7 bases fitting TRBD1. J lost 1 base, V lost 4 bases, and 9 bases had no gene match. CDR1 and CDR2 from the germline V gene are SGHVS and FNYEAQ. The CDR3 has 16 residues. This chain's CDR3 is CASSSRDRAGNTEAFF. The CDR3 nucleotides read TGTGCCAGCAGCTCAAGAGACAGGGCTGGGAACACTGAAGCTTTCTTT.

This clone was recorded only once. The V gene is TRBV6-5, the J gene TRBJ2-1; no clear D. Trimming cost V 4 bases and J 6 bases, with 4 bases left between them. The CDR3 consists of 11 residues. Germline V gene sequence: CDR1 MNHEY, CDR2 SVGAGI. The CDR3 bases are TGTGCCAGCAGTTTATCCAATGAGCAGTTCTTC. The encoded protein is CASSLSNEQFF.

The gene calls are TRBV6-6 and TRBJ2-5, with D tentatively TRBD1 or TRBD2 (6 bases each). This CDR3 is built from 13 residues. The germline gives CDR1 MNHNY, CDR2 SVGAGI (reference sequence). V was cut by 10 bases and J by 0 bases, with 12 bases left in between. This CDR3 is CAIRRGDQETQYF. Written as DNA, the CDR3 is TGTGCCATTAGAAGGGGGGACCAAGAGACCCAGTACTTC.

There are many counts of this clone. The chain combines TRBV6-1 with TRBJ1-4; TRBD1 aligns across 7 bases. V gave up 1 base and J gave up 1 base; unmatched junction bases: 15. The germline V gene encodes CDR1 MNHNS and CDR2 SASEGT. The CDR3 is made up of 20 amino acids. In DNA form, the CDR3 reads TGTGCCAGCAGTGAAGAGAGGGACAGTTCTTTCTTCGTAACTAATGAAAAACTGTTTTTT. It specifies CASSEERDSSFFVTNEKLFF.

The chain is built from TRBV11-3 and TRBJ1-1, with TRBD1 as a possible D gene (6 bases). The germline gives CDR1 SGHNT, CDR2 YENEEA. Trimming shortened V by 2 bases and J by 5 bases, and 9 bases separated the two germline ends. The CDR3 loop spans 13 amino acids. CDR3 coding DNA: TGTGCCAGCAGCTTAACAGGGAGGACTGAAGCTTTCTTT. This codes for CASSLTGRTEAFF.

This sequence joins TRBV11-1 and TRBJ2-1; TRBD2 is a possible D gene (6 bases). The V and J ends lost 5 bases and 4 bases respectively, with 18 bases between them. The CDR3 has 16 residues. Looked up from germline, CDR1 is SGHAT and CDR2 is FQDESV (reference sequence). As DNA, the CDR3 is TGTGCCAGCAGCCGCGGGTCGCGGGGAAGATACAATGAGCAGTTCTTC. It translates to CASSRGSRGRYNEQFF.

This clone was detected once. The genes are TRBV6-5 and TRBJ1-1; D might be TRBD1 (5 bases). The CDR3 is 13 amino acids. Germline CDR1 and CDR2: MNHEY and SVGAGI. Between the trimmed V and J ends, which lost 5 bases and 3 bases, there was a span of 10 bases. In DNA form, the CDR3 reads TGTGCCAGCAGTCTTGCGGGGGACACTGAAGCTTTCTTT. Translating gives CASSLAGDTEAFF.

The rearrangement joins TRBV5-4 to TRBJ2-2; 7 nucleotides agree with TRBD1. In germline, CDR1 is SGHNT, CDR2 YYREEE (reference sequence). CDR3 length: 15 residues. Losses at the gene ends were 6 bases for V and 7 bases for J; bases not matched to a gene: 12. The CDR3, as DNA: TGTGCCAGCACCACGGGAAGGGGGCAGGGCGGGGAGCTGTTTTTT. Translating gives CASTTGRGQGGELFF. Full variable domain (missing parts from reference TRBV5-4 and TRBJ2-2): ETGVTQSPTHLIKTRGQQVTLRCSSQSGHNTVSWYQQALGQGPQFIFQYYREEENGRGNFPPRFSGLQFPNYSSELNVNALELDDSALYLCASTTGRGQGGELFFGEGSRLTVL.

V gene TRBV5-4 combines with J gene TRBJ2-3, with 11 bases identical to TRBD2. V lost 2 bases, J lost 5 bases, and 1 base stayed unmatched. The CDR3 extends over 14 amino acids. Per germline, CDR1 SGHNT and CDR2 YYREEE (reference sequence). The CDR3 loop is CASSFSGGGDTQYF. The CDR3 DNA follows: TGTGCCAGCAGCTTTAGCGGGGGGGGAGATACGCAGTATTTT.

The V gene is TRBV11-1, the J gene TRBJ2-7, with 8 nucleotides matching TRBD2. Per the germline V gene, CDR1 is SGHAT and CDR2 is FQDESV (reference sequence). The CDR3 covers 13 residues. Germline trimming cut 6 bases from V and 12 bases from J; bases unmatched to any gene: 13. In DNA, the CDR3 is TGTGCCAGCAGGCACCCAGCGGGGGTTTTATCGTACTTC. Protein product: CASRHPAGVLSYF.

The rearrangement joins TRBV6-5 to TRBJ1-5; D is ambiguous. The CDR3 totals 12 residues. The ends were cut back, 3 bases at V and 5 bases at J, with 5 bases in the middle. Looked up from germline, CDR1 is MNHEY and CDR2 is SVGAGI. The CDR3 reads CASSYLYQPQHF. The CDR3 bases are TGTGCCAGCAGTTATCTATATCAGCCCCAGCATTTT.

This clone has just a few counts. The same CDR3 is also encoded by other DNA sequences in this sample. The chain carries TRBV28 and TRBJ1-1; D uncertain. Germline loops: CDR1 MDHEN, CDR2 SYDVKM. The V and J ends lost 3 bases and 3 bases respectively, with 5 bases between them. The CDR3 extends over 12 amino acids. CDR3 DNA sequence: TGTGCCAGCAGTTTCGGTTACACTGAAGCTTTCTTT. Translated: CASSFGYTEAFF.

V usage is TRBV2 and J usage is TRBJ2-1; the D is unclear. Trimming removed 9 bases at V and 0 bases at J, with 9 bases between. The CDR3 has 13 amino acids. The germline gives CDR1 SNHLY, CDR2 FYNNEI. In DNA, the CDR3 is TGTGCCAGTAGACCGAGCTCCTACAATGAGCAGTTCTTC. The encoded protein is CASRPSSYNEQFF.

The J gene is TRBJ2-7, the V gene TRBV11-2; possible D gene TRBD1, 6 bases. The V and J ends lost 2 bases and 0 bases respectively, with 14 bases between them. Germline CDR1 reads SGHAT; CDR2 reads FQNNGV. The CDR3 has 16 residues. The CDR3 bases are TGTGCCAGCAGCTTAAACCGGGACACCTCCTCCTACGAGCAGTACTTC. Protein sequence: CASSLNRDTSSYEQYF.

The rearrangement joins TRBV4-2 to TRBJ1-4, with D hard to call. The CDR3 runs to 14 residues. Germline CDR1 LGHNA, CDR2 YNFKEQ. V dropped 4 bases and J dropped 5 bases, with 11 bases sitting between them. Here the CDR3 reads CASSPREANEKLFF. CDR3 in DNA: TGTGCCAGCAGCCCGCGGGAGGCCAATGAAAAACTGTTTTTT.

This chain joins TRBV7-9 and TRBJ1-3; D not resolved. The germline V gene has CDR1 SEHNR and CDR2 FQNEAQ (reference sequence). Trimming took 5 bases from V and 9 from J, leaving 11 bases between them. The CDR3 has 12 amino acids. DNA for the CDR3: TGTGCCAGCAGCCTCCCCGTGGGCACCATATATTTT. Translating gives CASSLPVGTIYF.

A note on this clone: Since a much larger clone is just one base distant, this may be a read error. This chain connects TRBV7-9 to TRBJ2-7; D is unclear. Between the trimmed V and J ends, which lost 5 bases and 3 bases, there was a span of 11 bases. The CDR3 sequence is 13 residues long. Per germline, CDR1 SEHNR and CDR2 FQNEAQ (reference sequence). CDR3 nucleotide sequence: TGTGCCAGCAGCCAGACACCTTTCTACGAGCAGTACTTC. It yields the protein CASSQTPFYEQYF.